The next 24 T cell receptor beta chains were all read from a single sample in a study of blood T cell repertoires in COVID-19. Libraries were prepared by immunoSEQ multiplex PCR; TCRdb keeps only in-frame clonotypes and omits some of them. This table has hundreds of thousands of clones, over 80% appearing once. The source material was peripheral blood. The receptors shown here come from a woman aged 70-85 years with COVID-19, enrolled during active disease.

The V and J genes are TRBV15 and TRBJ2-1, with 9 bases that match TRBD2. Trimming at V came to 0 bases and at J to 4 bases, leaving 1 base not matched to a gene. The CDR3 is 15 amino acids. Germline V lookup: CDR1 LNHNV, CDR2 YYDKDF (reference sequence). CDR3 nucleotides: TGTGCCACCAGCAGAGATGCGGGGGGGTACAATGAGCAGTTCTTC. Its translation: CATSRDAGGYNEQFF.

This clone was counted a single time. The gene calls are TRBV28 and TRBJ2-2; 12 bases are shared with TRBD1. Trimming cost V 6 bases and J 8 bases; bases outside gene matches: 10. This CDR3 is 16 amino acids long. Germline CDR1 and CDR2: MDHEN and SYDVKM. CDR3 protein: CASRTAGTGGLGELFF. The CDR3 region has the DNA TGTGCCAGCAGAACCGCGGGGACAGGGGGCTTAGGGGAGCTGTTTTTT.

V is TRBV5-4 and J is TRBJ2-1, with D perhaps TRBD2 (6 bases). Germline CDR1 and CDR2: SGHNT and YYREEE (reference sequence). CDR3 length equals 15 residues. V dropped 4 bases and J dropped 4 bases, with 15 bases sitting between them. Written as DNA, the CDR3 is TGTGCCAGCAGCGGTCCGGGACTTACGTACAATGAGCAGTTCTTC. It codes for CASSGPGLTYNEQFF. The full variable domain, completed using reference TRBV5-4 and TRBJ2-1, is ETGVTQSPTHLIKTRGQQVTLRCSSQSGHNTVSWYQQALGQGPQFIFQYYREEENGRGNFPPRFSGLQFPNYSSELNVNALELDDSALYLCASSGPGLTYNEQFFGPGTRLTVL.

The chain carries TRBV12-5 and TRBJ1-5; tentative D call: TRBD1 (6 bases). V gave up 1 base and J gave up 1 base, with 14 bases separating them. Germline V gives CDR1 LGHNT, CDR2 FRNRAP. CDR3 length equals 17 residues. CDR3 DNA sequence: TGTGCTAGTGGTTTGGGGAGACAGGTGGGCAGCAATCAGCCCCAGCATTTT. It translates to CASGLGRQVGSNQPQHF.

The V gene is TRBV28, the J gene TRBJ2-7; D uncertain. In germline, CDR1 is MDHEN, CDR2 SYDVKM. V gave up 4 bases and J gave up 3 bases, with 10 bases separating them. The CDR3 has 13 amino acids. For the CDR3, the DNA is TGTGCCAGCAGTTCGGCAGGTCGCTACGAGCAGTACTTC. Protein product: CASSSAGRYEQYF.

This chain joins TRBV15 and TRBJ2-7, with TRBD2 matching over 8 bases. This CDR3 contains 16 residues. The ends lost 0 bases at V and 3 bases at J; junction bases unmatched: 7. Per the germline V gene, CDR1 is LNHNV and CDR2 is YYDKDF (reference sequence). The CDR3 loop reads CATSRDRVAGRYEQYF. The DNA of the CDR3 is TGTGCCACCAGCAGAGATAGGGTAGCGGGACGCTACGAGCAGTACTTC.

This clone was seen only once. In DNA form, the CDR3 reads TGTGCCACCAGCAGACCAGGGGCGCTTTACAATGAGCAGTTCTTC. Translation gives CATSRPGALYNEQFF. V is TRBV15 and J is TRBJ2-1; perhaps TRBD1 as D (6 bases). Between the trimmed V and J ends, which lost 2 bases and 4 bases, there was a span of 12 bases. The CDR3 runs to 15 residues. Germline CDR1 and CDR2: LNHNV and YYDKDF (reference sequence).

The V and J genes are TRBV15 and TRBJ2-7; 7 nucleotides line up with TRBD1. The J segment lost 5 bases and the V segment lost 0 bases, leaving 7 bases of the junction unmatched. This CDR3 comprises 15 residues. CDR1 and CDR2 (germline): LNHNV, YYDKDF (reference sequence). The CDR3 spells CATSRDRGRKDEQYF. CDR3 sequence (DNA): TGTGCCACCAGCAGAGACAGGGGGAGAAAAGACGAGCAGTACTTC. The full variable domain, rest sourced from reference TRBV15 and TRBJ2-7, is DAMVIQNPRYQVTQFGKPVTLSCSQTLNHNVMYWYQQKSSQAPKLLFHYYDKDFNNEADTPDNFQSRRPNTSFCFLDIRSPGLGDTAMYLCATSRDRGRKDEQYFGPGTRLTVT.

The sample holds one count of this clone. The chain joins TRBV13 to TRBJ2-4; 10 positions agree with TRBD2. This CDR3 region has 16 residues. Germline V gene lookup returns CDR1 PRHDT and CDR2 FYEKMQ (reference sequence). V was pared by 5 bases and J by 6 bases, with 10 bases of the junction left unmatched. The CDR3, as DNA: TGTGCCAGCAGCCAAAGAATTCGGACTAGCGGAAACATTCAGTACTTC. Amino acid sequence: CASSQRIRTSGNIQYF.

The V call is TRBV14, the J call TRBJ2-5; D remains unclear. The V gene lost 3 bases and the J gene lost 6 bases, with 5 bases spanning the gap. Germline V gene lookup returns CDR1 SGHDN and CDR2 FVKESK. The CDR3 length is 11 residues. The CDR3 region has the DNA TGTGCCAGCAGCCAGGCTCAGACCCAGTACTTC. Protein sequence: CASSQAQTQYF.

The chain has TRBV9 and TRBJ2-3; D is possibly TRBD1 (7 bases). Germline CDR1 is SGDLS and CDR2 is YYNGEE. The CDR3 consists of 16 residues. V was clipped by 4 bases and J by 3 bases, with 18 bases between them. This chain's CDR3 is CASSLQGVGGTDTQYF. As DNA, the CDR3 is TGTGCCAGCAGCCTTCAGGGGGTTGGAGGGACAGATACGCAGTATTTT.

The V gene is TRBV5-6, the J gene TRBJ1-1; no reliable D call. Trimming took 0 bases from V and 4 from J, leaving 7 bases between them. The CDR3 covers 13 residues. Germline-derived CDR1 and CDR2 are SGHDT and YYEEEE. Here the CDR3 reads CASSLDSGTEAFF. The CDR3 DNA reads TGTGCCAGCAGCTTGGACTCGGGCACTGAAGCTTTCTTT.

The chain joins TRBV10-3 to TRBJ2-7, with 11 bases aligning to TRBD1. The CDR3 spans 16 residues. Germline CDR1 ENHRY, CDR2 SYGVKD. Trimming at V came to 7 bases and at J to 4 bases, leaving 12 bases not matched to a gene. The CDR3 region is CAITPGPGTGGYEQYF. For the CDR3, the DNA is TGTGCCATCACCCCCGGTCCCGGGACAGGGGGTTACGAGCAGTACTTC.

This sequence joins TRBV27 and TRBJ1-1; 7 nucleotides align to TRBD1. V shed 4 bases and J 1 base; nucleotides not matched to a gene: 18. The CDR3 extends over 19 amino acids. CDR1 is MNHEY, CDR2 SMNVEV, per germline (reference sequence). DNA of the CDR3: TGTGCCAGCAGTTCTGTAGCTAAGACAGGGCTTTTGCGGAACACTGAAGCTTTCTTT. Residues: CASSSVAKTGLLRNTEAFF.

In this sample, this clone turned up once. This chain links TRBV19 with TRBJ2-5; TRBD2 agrees at 14 bases. J lost 4 bases, V lost 6 bases, and 7 bases had no gene match. Germline values: CDR1 LNHDA, CDR2 SQIVND (reference sequence). This CDR3 region has 16 residues. The CDR3 sequence is CASRPGLAGEGETQYF. In nucleotides, the CDR3 is TGTGCCAGTAGGCCGGGACTAGCGGGAGAGGGAGAGACCCAGTACTTC.

The V call is TRBV3-1 (or the pseudogene TRBV3-2), the J call TRBJ2-7, with 9 bases that match TRBD1. V dropped 4 bases and J dropped 3; count of bases not matched to a gene: 1. Germline lookup yields CDR1 LGHDT and CDR2 YNNKEL (reference sequence). The CDR3 sequence is 13 residues long. Here the CDR3 DNA reads TGTGCCAGCAGCCCGGACAGGGGCTACGAGCAGTACTTC. Its translation: CASSPDRGYEQYF.

This chain uses TRBV4-3 with TRBJ1-2, with 7 nucleotides matching TRBD1. V shed 2 bases and J 4 bases; nucleotides not matched to a gene: 4. Germline V gives CDR1 LGHNA, CDR2 YSLEER. This CDR3 has 14 amino acids. The CDR3 is CASSQQGQIYGYTF. In nucleotides, the CDR3 is TGCGCCAGCAGCCAACAGGGACAGATCTATGGCTACACCTTC.

This chain uses TRBV19 with TRBJ1-5; 9 bases match TRBD1. The CDR3 contains 16 residues. CDR1 and CDR2 (germline): LNHDA, SQIVND (reference sequence). V lost 5 bases and J lost 0; bases outside the gene matches: 5. CDR3 in amino acids: CASSGGGQGSNQPQHF. CDR3 bases: TGTGCCAGTAGTGGGGGGGGACAGGGTAGCAATCAGCCCCAGCATTTT.

V is TRBV5-1 and J is TRBJ2-7; D not resolved. The germline V gene encodes CDR1 SGHRS and CDR2 YFSETQ. The CDR3 is 14 amino acids. V lost 4 bases, J lost 0 bases, and 11 bases lay in between. CDR3 residues: CASSPRANSYEQYF. The CDR3 region has the DNA TGCGCCAGCAGCCCCCGCGCGAACTCCTACGAGCAGTACTTC.

The chain has TRBV28 and TRBJ1-1, with 9 bases identical to TRBD1. J gave up 4 bases and V 5 bases, and 8 bases lay outside the gene matches. CDR1 is MDHEN, CDR2 SYDVKM, per germline. CDR3 length: 15 residues. Here the CDR3 DNA reads TGTGCCAGCAGTGACAACAGGGGGCAGGGCACTGAAGCTTTCTTT. Translated, it gives CASSDNRGQGTEAFF.

This chain's CDR3 is CAWSVKGDWTEAFF. The CDR3 nucleotides are TGTGCCTGGAGTGTCAAAGGTGACTGGACTGAAGCTTTCTTT. The chain joins TRBV30 to TRBJ1-1; no firm D call. Germline V lookup: CDR1 GTSNPN, CDR2 SVGIG (reference sequence). The CDR3 has 14 residues. V was trimmed by 0 bases and J by 5 bases, leaving 13 bases between them.

V usage is TRBV7-3 and J usage is TRBJ2-2; D ambiguous. Trimming removed 7 bases from V and 6 bases from J, with 15 bases in between. Germline V gives CDR1 SGHTA, CDR2 FQGTGA. This CDR3 region has 14 residues. CDR3 nucleotide sequence: TGTGCCAGCACCACCCACTGGGCGTCCGGGGAGCTGTTTTTT. This gives the protein CASTTHWASGELFF.

As DNA, the CDR3 is TGTGCCAGCAGTTACTCGCGTCGCACGAACACTGAAGCTTTCTTT. This sequence encodes CASSYSRRTNTEAFF. The V gene is TRBV6-5, the J gene TRBJ1-1; D not certain. Germline CDR1 and CDR2: MNHEY and SVGAGI. This CDR3 comprises 15 residues. Trimming took 0 bases from V and 1 from J, leaving 9 bases between them.

The chain couples TRBV5-1 to TRBJ2-2; D may be TRBD2 (6 bases). Trimming shortened V by 0 bases and J by 6 bases, and 15 bases separated the two germline ends. This CDR3 has 16 amino acids. CDR1 is SGHRS and CDR2 is YFSETQ in the germline V gene. This CDR3 reads CASSLGFGRGAGELFF. The CDR3, as DNA: TGCGCCAGCAGCTTGGGTTTCGGGAGAGGCGCCGGGGAGCTGTTTTTT.